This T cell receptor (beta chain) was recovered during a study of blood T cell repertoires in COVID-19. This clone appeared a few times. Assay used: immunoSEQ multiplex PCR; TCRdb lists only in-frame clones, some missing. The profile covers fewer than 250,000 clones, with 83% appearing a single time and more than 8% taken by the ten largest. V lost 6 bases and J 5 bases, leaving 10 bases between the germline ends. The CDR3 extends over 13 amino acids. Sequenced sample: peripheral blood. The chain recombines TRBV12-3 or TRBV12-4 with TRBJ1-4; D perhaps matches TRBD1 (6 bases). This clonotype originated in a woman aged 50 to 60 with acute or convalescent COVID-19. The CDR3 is CASSRTGNEKLFF. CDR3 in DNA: TGTGCCAGCAGCCGTACAGGGAATGAAAAACTGTTTTTT.